These T cell receptor beta chains were read from a single sample in a study of OX40 agonist ivuxolimab in advanced cancers. The table came from immunoSEQ multiplex PCR; TCRdb's copy has only in-frame clones and leaves some out. The sample contains about 45,000 clones, about nine tenths of which appear only once. The sample here was CD4+ or CD8+ T cells sorted from blood, taken in a trial of the OX40 agonist ivuxolimab. The receptors shown here come from an adult with an advanced solid tumor such as melanoma, head and neck, liver or kidney cancer. Both conserved end residues are part of each CDR3. Each record gives: V gene, J gene, clone size, D gene, CDR3 DNA, CDR3 protein. The D gene is left open where the match is weak. Rows may omit the clone size; those that give it use once, few, many or a size class.

v_call: TRBV5-6
j_call: TRBJ2-7
clone_size: NA
d_call: NA
cdr3_nt: TGTGCCAGCAGCTGGAAAGGGGGCTCCTACGAGCAGTACTTC
cdr3_aa: CASSWKGGSYEQYF

v_call: TRBV10-3
j_call: TRBJ2-3
clone_size: NA
d_call: NA
cdr3_nt: TGTGCCATCAGTGATCTCGAGGGGGTCGGGACTCGGTTAATTGATACGCAGTATTTT
cdr3_aa: CAISDLEGVGTRLIDTQYF

v_call: TRBV28
j_call: TRBJ2-3
clone_size: NA
d_call: TRBD2
cdr3_nt: TGTGCCAGCAGTTCGACTAGCGGGAGTGCTACGCAGTATTTT
cdr3_aa: CASSSTSGSATQYF

v_call: TRBV6-5
j_call: TRBJ2-5
clone_size: NA
d_call: TRBD1
cdr3_nt: TGTGCCAGCAGTTACGGGACAGGGAGCGAAGAGACCCAGTACTTC
cdr3_aa: CASSYGTGSEETQYF

v_call: TRBV27
j_call: TRBJ2-3
clone_size: NA
d_call: TRBD1
cdr3_nt: TGTGCCAGCAGTATGACGACAGGGGGGGGTCCAGATACGCAGTATTTT
cdr3_aa: CASSMTTGGGPDTQYF

v_call: TRBV7-2
j_call: TRBJ2-5
clone_size: NA
d_call: NA
cdr3_nt: TGTGCCAGCAGCTGGGCGACAGGTCCGGAAGAGACCCAGTACTTC
cdr3_aa: CASSWATGPEETQYF

v_call: TRBV7-6
j_call: TRBJ2-3
clone_size: NA
d_call: NA
cdr3_nt: TGTGCCAGCAACCTAGGGGGCGCGAGCGGGGTCACAGATACGCAGTATTTT
cdr3_aa: CASNLGGASGVTDTQYF

v_call: TRBV19
j_call: TRBJ1-3
clone_size: NA
d_call: NA
cdr3_nt: TGTGCCACCAGGGGCAGGGGAAACTCTGGAAACACCATATATTTT
cdr3_aa: CATRGRGNSGNTIYF

v_call: TRBV9
j_call: TRBJ1-3
clone_size: once
d_call: TRBD1
cdr3_nt: TGTGCCAGCAGCCCAGGAGGGGGCAAACGCTCTGGAAACACCATATATTTT
cdr3_aa: CASSPGGGKRSGNTIYF

v_call: TRBV4-1
j_call: TRBJ2-3
clone_size: NA
d_call: NA
cdr3_nt: TGCGCCAGCAGCCTCCGGCGAGCGCTAGGCACAGATACGCAGTATTTT
cdr3_aa: CASSLRRALGTDTQYF

v_call: TRBV6-5
j_call: TRBJ1-1
clone_size: NA
d_call: TRBD1
cdr3_nt: TGTGCCAGCAGTTTACAGGGGGCGCTCACTGAAGCTTTCTTT
cdr3_aa: CASSLQGALTEAFF

v_call: TRBV19
j_call: TRBJ1-5
clone_size: NA
d_call: NA
cdr3_nt: TGTGCCAGTAGTCCAGGGTGGAGGACAGCAAGCAATCAGCCCCAGCATTTT
cdr3_aa: CASSPGWRTASNQPQHF

v_call: TRBV20-1
j_call: TRBJ1-2
clone_size: NA
d_call: NA
cdr3_nt: TGCAGTGCAGGGGCCTCTGGGGGCTACACCTTC
cdr3_aa: CSAGASGGYTF

v_call: TRBV30
j_call: TRBJ2-5
clone_size: NA
d_call: TRBD1
cdr3_nt: TGTGCCTGGAGCAGACAGGGGCGAGAGACCCAGTACTTC
cdr3_aa: CAWSRQGRETQYF

v_call: TRBV4-3
j_call: TRBJ2-3
clone_size: NA
d_call: TRBD1
cdr3_nt: TGCGCCAGCAGCCAAGATCACAGGGGGCTCGGGAGTAGGAGCACAGATACGCAGTATTTT
cdr3_aa: CASSQDHRGLGSRSTDTQYF

v_call: TRBV6-1
j_call: TRBJ1-5
clone_size: NA
d_call: NA
cdr3_nt: TGTGCCAGCAGGACGACCGGGTCAGGAATCAGGGCCCAGCATTTT
cdr3_aa: CASRTTGSGIRAQHF

v_call: TRBV15
j_call: TRBJ2-5
clone_size: NA
d_call: NA
cdr3_nt: TGTGCCACCAGCGAGCTACGGTCACAAGAGACCCAGTACTTC
cdr3_aa: CATSELRSQETQYF

v_call: TRBV7-8
j_call: TRBJ1-5
clone_size: NA
d_call: NA
cdr3_nt: TGTGCCAGCAGCTTCAGGGTTGGCCAGCCCCAGCATTTT
cdr3_aa: CASSFRVGQPQHF

v_call: TRBV6-5
j_call: TRBJ1-2
clone_size: NA
d_call: NA
cdr3_nt: TGTGCCAGCAGAGCGACAGGAAGCTATGGCTACACCTTC
cdr3_aa: CASRATGSYGYTF

v_call: TRBV30
j_call: TRBJ2-4
clone_size: NA
d_call: NA
cdr3_nt: TGTGCCTGGAGTATGTCACCGGGAACACCGGACATTCAGTACTTC
cdr3_aa: CAWSMSPGTPDIQYF

v_call: TRBV28
j_call: TRBJ2-7
clone_size: NA
d_call: TRBD1
cdr3_nt: TGTGCCAGCAGTCCGACAGGGTCCCCATTGGACGAGCAGTACTTC
cdr3_aa: CASSPTGSPLDEQYF

v_call: TRBV2
j_call: TRBJ1-6
clone_size: NA
d_call: NA
cdr3_nt: TGTGCCAGCAGTGAACACAATTCACCCCTCCACTTT
cdr3_aa: CASSEHNSPLHF

v_call: TRBV6-1
j_call: TRBJ2-1
clone_size: NA
d_call: NA
cdr3_nt: TGTGCCAGCAATCTGGAGGGGCGCTTTAATGAGCAGTTCTTC
cdr3_aa: CASNLEGRFNEQFF

v_call: TRBV30
j_call: TRBJ2-3
clone_size: NA
d_call: NA
cdr3_nt: TGTGCCTGGAGTATCGGGGGACGCACAGATACGCAGTATTTT
cdr3_aa: CAWSIGGRTDTQYF

v_call: TRBV5-6
j_call: TRBJ2-2
clone_size: NA
d_call: TRBD1
cdr3_nt: TGTGCCAGCAGCTCCGGGACAGGGGGCTTTACCGGGGAGCTGTTTTTT
cdr3_aa: CASSSGTGGFTGELFF

v_call: TRBV14
j_call: TRBJ2-1
clone_size: NA
d_call: NA
cdr3_nt: TGTGCCAGCAGCCCCAACAATGAGCAGTTCTTC
cdr3_aa: CASSPNNEQFF

v_call: TRBV7-9
j_call: TRBJ2-3
clone_size: NA
d_call: NA
cdr3_nt: TGTGCCAGCAGCTTATGGGCGAATACAGATACGCAGTATTTT
cdr3_aa: CASSLWANTDTQYF

v_call: TRBV30
j_call: TRBJ1-5
clone_size: NA
d_call: TRBD1
cdr3_nt: TGTGCCTGGTCCCAACAGGGGGATCAGCCCCAGCATTTT
cdr3_aa: CAWSQQGDQPQHF

v_call: TRBV30
j_call: TRBJ2-1
clone_size: NA
d_call: TRBD2
cdr3_nt: TGTGCCTGGAGTGTTCGAGCGGGAGAGGATGAGCAGTTCTTC
cdr3_aa: CAWSVRAGEDEQFF

v_call: TRBV9
j_call: TRBJ2-1
clone_size: NA
d_call: NA
cdr3_nt: TGTGCCAGCAGCGTAAGGTGGGATACCTCCTACAATGAGCAGTTCTTC
cdr3_aa: CASSVRWDTSYNEQFF

v_call: TRBV28
j_call: TRBJ2-3
clone_size: NA
d_call: TRBD2
cdr3_nt: TGTGCCAGCAGTACCTCCGGGACTAGCGGGAGGGGTAATACGCAGTATTTT
cdr3_aa: CASSTSGTSGRGNTQYF

v_call: TRBV13
j_call: TRBJ2-1
clone_size: once
d_call: NA
cdr3_nt: TGTGCCAGCAGCCCTCTAGGAGGTGAGCAGTTCTTC
cdr3_aa: CASSPLGGEQFF

v_call: TRBV4-2
j_call: TRBJ2-7
clone_size: NA
d_call: TRBD2
cdr3_nt: TGTGCCAGCAGTCGGACTAGCGGGAGGGGAACCTACGAGCAGTACTTC
cdr3_aa: CASSRTSGRGTYEQYF

v_call: TRBV30
j_call: TRBJ2-3
clone_size: NA
d_call: TRBD2
cdr3_nt: TGTGCCTGGACTAGTGGGCGGGAGGGGCTCCGCACAGATACGCAGTATTTT
cdr3_aa: CAWTSGREGLRTDTQYF

v_call: TRBV7-6
j_call: TRBJ2-3
clone_size: NA
d_call: NA
cdr3_nt: TGTGCCAGCACCGAAACCTCCGTGATTTCAGATACGCAGTATTTT
cdr3_aa: CASTETSVISDTQYF

v_call: TRBV19
j_call: TRBJ1-1
clone_size: few
d_call: NA
cdr3_nt: TGTGCCAGTAGTTCAACTGGGAACACTGAAGCTTTCTTT
cdr3_aa: CASSSTGNTEAFF

v_call: TRBV2
j_call: TRBJ2-3
clone_size: NA
d_call: TRBD2
cdr3_nt: TGTGCCAGCAACAGACTAGCGGGAGGGACAGATACGCAGTATTTT
cdr3_aa: CASNRLAGGTDTQYF

v_call: TRBV15
j_call: TRBJ1-6
clone_size: once
d_call: TRBD1
cdr3_nt: TGTGCCACCAGCAGTAAGGGGACAGGGGTGAGTTCACCCCTCCACTTT
cdr3_aa: CATSSKGTGVSSPLHF

v_call: TRBV7-4
j_call: TRBJ2-3
clone_size: NA
d_call: TRBD1
cdr3_nt: TGTGCCAGCAGCTTAGGGACAGGCCGCCTCACAGATACGCAGTATTTT
cdr3_aa: CASSLGTGRLTDTQYF

v_call: TRBV29-1
j_call: TRBJ2-5
clone_size: NA
d_call: NA
cdr3_nt: TGCAGCGTCGGCGAAGAGACCCAGTACTTC
cdr3_aa: CSVGEETQYF

v_call: TRBV4-2
j_call: TRBJ2-5
clone_size: once
d_call: NA
cdr3_nt: TGTGCCAGCAGCCAAGTTTCCCCGGTGGAGACCCAGTACTTC
cdr3_aa: CASSQVSPVETQYF

v_call: TRBV25-1
j_call: TRBJ1-1
clone_size: NA
d_call: NA
cdr3_nt: TGTGCCAGTATAGGATCAACAGACTGGTTGGGTACTGAAGCTTTCTTT
cdr3_aa: CASIGSTDWLGTEAFF

v_call: TRBV20-1
j_call: TRBJ1-1
clone_size: NA
d_call: NA
cdr3_nt: TGCAGGGGTCTAGGAGGAACTGAAGCTTTCTTT
cdr3_aa: CRGLGGTEAFF

v_call: TRBV2
j_call: TRBJ2-7
clone_size: NA
d_call: TRBD2
cdr3_nt: TGTGCCAGCATTTTAGCGGGAGGACGATACGAGCAGTACTTC
cdr3_aa: CASILAGGRYEQYF

v_call: TRBV19
j_call: TRBJ2-2
clone_size: NA
d_call: NA
cdr3_nt: TGTGCCAGTAGACCCGCGAACACCGGGGAGCTGTTTTTT
cdr3_aa: CASRPANTGELFF

v_call: TRBV19
j_call: TRBJ1-6
clone_size: NA
d_call: NA
cdr3_nt: TGTGCCAGTAGTATAGGCGCGGGGGGCCGGAATAATTCACCCCTCCACTTT
cdr3_aa: CASSIGAGGRNNSPLHF

v_call: TRBV7-9
j_call: TRBJ2-3
clone_size: NA
d_call: NA
cdr3_nt: TGTGCCAGCAGCTTAGTGACTACGGATACGCAGTATTTT
cdr3_aa: CASSLVTTDTQYF

v_call: TRBV7-9
j_call: TRBJ1-2
clone_size: NA
d_call: TRBD1
cdr3_nt: TGTGCCAGCACCATAACTCCAGGGGGATTAAACTATGGCTACACCTTC
cdr3_aa: CASTITPGGLNYGYTF

v_call: TRBV7-6
j_call: TRBJ2-2
clone_size: NA
d_call: TRBD2
cdr3_nt: TGTGCCAGCAGCCCCGGGACTAGGGTAACCGGGGAGCTGTTTTTT
cdr3_aa: CASSPGTRVTGELFF

v_call: TRBV7-2
j_call: TRBJ2-5
clone_size: NA
d_call: TRBD1
cdr3_nt: TGTGCCAGCGGGGGACAGGTCGAGGAGACCCAGTACTTC
cdr3_aa: CASGGQVEETQYF

v_call: TRBV13
j_call: TRBJ1-3
clone_size: NA
d_call: NA
cdr3_nt: TGTGCCAGCAGTTGGGGGCAGACAGTCTCTGGAAACACCATATATTTT
cdr3_aa: CASSWGQTVSGNTIYF

v_call: TRBV2
j_call: TRBJ2-1
clone_size: NA
d_call: NA
cdr3_nt: TGTGCCAGCAGAAGGACAGTCAATGAGCAGTTCTTC
cdr3_aa: CASRRTVNEQFF